This T cell receptor beta chain was observed in a study of T cell responses to AZD1222 COVID-19 vaccine. As for the study in general: Pooling of second doses given at about 4 or about 12 weeks was done. Study-level findings and limits: Rises in breadth and depth of Spike-specific TCRs came after two AZD1222 doses.

TCRdb keeps only in-frame clones here, not all; method: immunoSEQ multiplex PCR. The repertoire holds about 130,000 clones, with approximately 94% as singletons. About this clone: Its antigen is undetermined.

CDR1 is MNHEY, CDR2 SVGAGI, per germline. The CDR3 runs 14 residues. V gave up 5 bases and J gave up 3 bases, with 13 bases separating them. This specimen was peripheral blood, taken on day 0 of AZD1222 vaccination. The chain carries TRBV6-5 and TRBJ2-5; D is undetermined. This sequence originates from an adult in good health. CDR3 in DNA: TGTGCCAGCAGTACCCTAAAGGGTAAAGAGACCCAGTACTTC. Protein: CASSTLKGKETQYF.